This T cell receptor (beta chain) appears in the sequencing data of a study of blood T cell repertoires in COVID-19. Study in general: Acute-phase and convalescent COVID-19 samples originated in the United States, Italy and Spain.

What the recovered Cohort 3 donors had was two negative PCRs, clearance, or symptom resolution. CDR3 length: 16 residues. TCRdb's copy holds only in-frame clones and misses some; the assay was immunoSEQ multiplex PCR. The data contain 490,000 or so clones, 75% to 90% of them singletons. This receptor was obtained from a woman aged 60-70 years who had recovered from COVID-19. The V and J genes are TRBV7-5 and TRBJ1-2; TRBD1, the table's D call, lacks a check against the DNA. TRBV7-5 is a recognized pseudogene. The material sequenced was PBMCs or T cells enriched from blood (not recorded which). This CDR3 reads CARSPGTVDLNYGYTF. The CDR3 nucleotides are TGTGCCAGAAGCCCGGGGACAGTGGACCTAAACTATGGCTACACCTTC.